This entry lists 32 T cell receptor beta chains sequenced from one sample in a study of molecular identifiers for immune sequencing clone quantification (dated by TCRdb to 2016 to 2019). The library was produced with PCR. Data came from a NextSeq 500. The public reads were run again by TCRdb, first through fastp at Q25 and then through MiXCR, and only productive beta chains were kept. Every distinct CDR3 protein forms one entry, paired with its most common genes and DNA. A total of some 590,000 distinct CDR3 sequences appear in this sample, about 25% of them only once. Clones ranked in the top ten supply about 0.84% of the sample. The sequencing input was naive CD8+ T cells from blood, with Jurkat cell RNA spiked in. What this sample's cell subset or site label stands for: FACS-sorted CD8+CD4-CCR7+CD45RA+ naive T cells. Receptors originate from a human donor in good health. Some libraries in this study had Jurkat cell RNA spiked in.

A word on this clonotype: At one end, the junction sequence differs from germline, possibly due to a read error. The genes are TRBV28 and TRBJ1-5; possibly TRBD1 for D (5 bases). This CDR3 region has 18 residues. CDR1 is MDHEN, CDR2 SYDVKM, per germline. CDR3 sequence: CTSSLRGGSSKGNQPQHF. The CDR3 nucleotides read TGTACCAGCAGTCTCCGGGGGGGAAGTTCTAAAGGAAATCAGCCCCAGCATTTT.

CDR3 loop: CSASIPGGSPDTQYF. Here the CDR3 DNA reads TGCAGTGCTAGCATCCCGGGAGGGAGCCCAGATACGCAGTATTTT. The chain has TRBV20-1 and TRBJ2-3; 8 bases map to TRBD2. This CDR3 comprises 15 residues. Germline V gives CDR1 DFQATT, CDR2 SNEGSKA (reference sequence). V lost 3 bases, J lost 4 bases, and 9 bases stayed unmatched.

This clonotype has a count of ten or more. The chain joins TRBV7-2 to TRBJ2-7, with 9 positions matching TRBD1. With V trimmed by 5 bases and J by 4 bases, 9 bases remained unmatched. Germline CDR1 SGHTA, CDR2 FQGNSA. This CDR3 is 15 amino acids long. The CDR3 reads CASSRSGTGIYEQYF. Written as DNA, the CDR3 is TGTGCCAGCAGCCGATCCGGGACAGGGATTTACGAGCAGTACTTC.

This sequence joins TRBV4-1 and TRBJ2-5; no firm D call. The CDR3 runs to 14 residues. In germline, CDR1 is MGHRA, CDR2 YSYEKL. Trimming shortened V by 0 bases and J by 5 bases, and 10 bases separated the two germline ends. The CDR3 spells CASSQELGMETQYF. In DNA form, the CDR3 reads TGCGCCAGCAGCCAAGAGCTGGGGATGGAGACCCAGTACTTC.

The chain carries TRBV6-5 and TRBJ2-1; no reliable D call. The CDR3 spans 13 residues. Germline-derived CDR1 and CDR2 are MNHEY and SVGAGI. Trimming took off 2 bases at V and 15 bases at J, with 17 bases between the two ends. CDR3 residues: CASSYTKPLYLFF. CDR3 coding DNA: TGTGCCAGCAGTTACACCAAGCCCCTTTACCTGTTCTTC.

This clonotype was seen at least ten times. The V gene is TRBV6-2 or TRBV6-3, the J gene TRBJ1-5, with 10 bases lining up with TRBD1. The V gene end was trimmed by 5 bases and the J gene end by 6 bases; junction bases not matched to a gene: 4. The germline V gene encodes CDR1 MNHEY and CDR2 SVGEGT. The CDR3 length is 14 residues. The CDR3 nucleotides are TGTGCCAGCAGTCTGACAGGGGGCGGTCAGCCCCAGCATTTT. Translation gives CASSLTGGGQPQHF.

The chain links TRBV4-1 to TRBJ2-1; 13 bases are shared with TRBD2. CDR1 is MGHRA, CDR2 YSYEKL, per germline. The CDR3 runs 16 residues. The V and J ends lost 0 bases and 8 bases, in that order; junction bases with no gene match: 4. CDR3 DNA: TGCGCCAGCAGCCAAGAGGTAGGACTAGCGGGAGATGAGCAGTTCTTC. Protein product: CASSQEVGLAGDEQFF.

Of note for this clonotype: The CDR3 ends on some other residue instead of the conserved phenylalanine or tryptophan, so this is likely a read error. The chain employs TRBV4-3 and TRBJ2-1, with D possibly being TRBD1 (7 bases). CDR1 LGHNA and CDR2 YSLEER come from the germline V gene. The length of the CDR3 is 17 residues. V shed 0 bases and J shed 4 bases, with 16 bases lying between them. CDR3 nucleotide sequence: TGCGCCAGCAGCCAAGATCACGGCAGGGGGAGGTACAATGAGCAGTTCCTC. Protein sequence: CASSQDHGRGRYNEQFL.

This clonotype was detected a few times. The chain couples TRBV27 to TRBJ2-3, with D unclear. Germline V gives CDR1 MNHEY, CDR2 SMNVEV (reference sequence). Trimming removed 5 bases from V and 0 bases from J, with 15 bases in between. The CDR3 is 16 residues long. The DNA of the CDR3 is TGTGCCAGCAGTCCACACACAACACAAAGCACAGATACGCAGTATTTT. It specifies CASSPHTTQSTDTQYF.

Details on this clonotype: This may arise from a read error, as a much more abundant clone is one base away. As DNA, the CDR3 is TGCAGCGTTGCAGTCGGTAGCGCCGGGGAGCTGTTTTTT. Translation gives CSVAVGSAGELFF. The chain is built from TRBV29-1 and TRBJ2-2, with D tentatively TRBD2 (5 bases). Trimming pared 4 bases from V and 6 bases from J, leaving 12 bases between. This CDR3 is built from 13 residues. The germline gives CDR1 SQVTM, CDR2 ANQGSEA.

This clonotype occurred many times. The chain couples TRBV28 to TRBJ1-1; D uncertain. The CDR3 is made up of 11 amino acids. The germline V gene has CDR1 MDHEN and CDR2 SYDVKM. V was shortened by 6 bases and J by 6 bases, with 8 bases between the two germline ends. In DNA form, the CDR3 reads TGTGCCAGCAGCTTTAGTTCTGAAGCTTTCTTT. Translated: CASSFSSEAFF.

Comments on this clonotype: At one end, the junction sequence differs from germline, possibly due to a read error. V and J are TRBV7-7 and TRBJ2-1; the match to TRBD1 covers 9 bases. The germline CDR1 and CDR2 sequences are SSHAT and FNYEAQ (reference sequence). The CDR3 length is 16 residues. The CDR3 DNA reads as TGTGCTAGCAGCGATGGTCCGGGACAGGGCCACAATGAGCAGTTCTTC. This gives the protein CASSDGPGQGHNEQFF.

This clonotype has at least ten counts. The CDR3 DNA reads as TGTGCCAGCGGTGAGACACTTGAGGAAAAACTGTTTTTT. Translating gives CASGETLEEKLFF. The chain joins TRBV6-6 to TRBJ1-4; the D is unclear. V was shortened by 8 bases and J by 8 bases, with 15 bases between the two germline ends. CDR3 length: 13 residues. Germline V gene lookup returns CDR1 MNHNY and CDR2 SVGAGI (reference sequence).

This clonotype was detected many times. V and J are TRBV19 and TRBJ2-3; D could derive from TRBD1 or TRBD2 (5 bases each). Germline-derived CDR1 and CDR2 are LNHDA and SQIVND (reference sequence). V was pared by 3 bases and J by 5 bases, with 15 bases between. The CDR3 runs 15 residues. CDR3 sequence (DNA): TGTGCCAGTAGTATTGAGGGGTACATTGGAGATACGCAGTATTTT. Its translation is CASSIEGYIGDTQYF.

This clonotype was counted many times. J is TRBJ1-1 and V is TRBV12-3 or TRBV12-4; D is ambiguous. The CDR3 consists of 11 residues. V gave up 0 bases and J gave up 8 bases, with 4 bases separating them. CDR3 in DNA: TGTGCCAGCAGTTTAGCAGGGGAAGCTTTCTTT. As protein: CASSLAGEAFF.

The chain recombines TRBV28 with TRBJ2-4; D gene unclear. CDR1 and CDR2 (germline): MDHEN, SYDVKM. Trimming shortened V by 6 bases and J by 2 bases, and 5 bases separated the two germline ends. The CDR3 contains 12 residues. This CDR3 is CASRGTKNIQYF. DNA for the CDR3: TGTGCCAGCAGGGGAACCAAAAACATTCAGTACTTC.

In its sample, this clonotype was seen many times. This chain's CDR3 is CSVGQGLSGNTIYF. Here the CDR3 DNA reads TGCAGCGTAGGACAGGGCCTCTCTGGAAACACCATATATTTT. The rearrangement uses TRBV29-1 and TRBJ1-3, with 8 bases fitting TRBD1. The CDR3 loop spans 14 amino acids. Per the germline V gene, CDR1 is SQVTM and CDR2 is ANQGSEA. Trimming removed 6 bases from V and 0 bases from J; junction bases left unmatched: 4.

On this clonotype itself: A much larger clone lies one base from this, so it may be a read error. This sequence joins TRBV7-9 and TRBJ2-3; D is undetermined. This CDR3 region has 14 residues. CDR1 SEHNR and CDR2 FQNEAQ come from the germline V gene (reference sequence). Here the CDR3 reads CASSLVRAADTRYF. CDR3 DNA: TGTGCCAGCAGCTTAGTACGCGCAGCAGATACGCGGTATTTT. Filled out from reference TRBV7-9 and TRBJ2-3, the complete variable domain reads DTGVSQNPRHKITKRGQNVTFRCDPISEHNRLYWYRQTLGQGPEFLTYFQNEAQLEKSRLLSDRFSAERPKGSFSTLEIQRTEQGDSAMYLCASSLVRAADTRYFGPGTRLTVL.

There are a few counts of this clonotype. J is TRBJ2-7 and V is TRBV6-2 or TRBV6-3; tentative D call: TRBD2 (6 bases). Trimming took 6 bases from V and 5 from J, leaving 11 bases between them. This CDR3 region has 12 residues. Germline CDR1 reads MNHEY; CDR2 reads SVGEGT. CDR3 amino acids: CASRSSGDEQYF. Here the CDR3 DNA reads TGTGCCAGCAGGTCCTCGGGGGACGAGCAGTACTTC.

This clonotype was detected ten times or more. This rearrangement joins TRBV4-3 to TRBJ1-3; D possibly corresponds to TRBD1 (5 bases). Trimming took 4 bases from V and 1 from J, leaving 20 bases between them. Germline lookup yields CDR1 LGHNA and CDR2 YSLEER. The CDR3 is 18 amino acids. Here the CDR3 reads CASSRPRGADFSGNTIYF. CDR3 DNA sequence: TGCGCCAGCAGCCGACCGAGGGGCGCAGATTTTTCTGGAAACACCATATATTTT.

The rearrangement joins TRBV6-5 to TRBJ2-7; D may be TRBD1 (5 bases). In germline, CDR1 is MNHEY, CDR2 SVGAGI. Trimming shortened V by 5 bases and J by 0 bases, and 14 bases separated the two germline ends. The CDR3 runs to 15 residues. The CDR3 spells CASSHGQGRSYEQYF. The CDR3 DNA is TGTGCCAGCAGTCACGGACAAGGCCGCTCCTACGAGCAGTACTTC.

This clonotype was picked up a small number of times. The V and J genes are TRBV5-4 and TRBJ2-7, with TRBD2 matching over 13 bases. CDR3 length equals 16 residues. The V and J ends lost 4 bases and 5 bases, in that order; junction bases with no gene match: 9. Germline assignment: CDR1 SGHNT and CDR2 YYREEE (reference sequence). The DNA of the CDR3 is TGTGCCAGCAGCCCGACTGGGACTAGCGGGATCCACGAGCAGTACTTC. Protein: CASSPTGTSGIHEQYF.

As to this clonotype: Germline is not matched at one junction end, which may reflect a read error. This chain links TRBV7-9 with TRBJ2-7; D unclear. The CDR3 extends over 14 amino acids. The germline V gene encodes CDR1 SEHNR and CDR2 FQNEAQ (reference sequence). This CDR3 reads CANSLTENTYEQYF. The DNA of the CDR3 is TGTGCCAACAGCTTAACAGAAAATACCTACGAGCAGTACTTC.

This clonotype was recorded at least ten times. The V gene is TRBV27, the J gene TRBJ2-7; D tentatively reads TRBD1 or TRBD2 (5 bases each). Trimming shortened V by 9 bases and J by 4 bases, and 13 bases separated the two germline ends. CDR3 length equals 12 residues. Per germline, CDR1 MNHEY and CDR2 SMNVEV (reference sequence). The CDR3 sequence is CASGTAPYEQYF. The CDR3 DNA reads TGTGCCAGTGGGACCGCCCCTTACGAGCAGTACTTC.

The genes are TRBV27 and TRBJ2-1; 7 positions agree with TRBD1. Germline values: CDR1 MNHEY, CDR2 SMNVEV (reference sequence). The CDR3 has 14 amino acids. J lost 4 bases, V lost 3 bases, and 3 bases had no gene match. This chain's CDR3 is CASSFLGQYNEQFF. The CDR3 nucleotides are TGTGCCAGCAGTTTTCTGGGACAGTACAATGAGCAGTTCTTC.

Worth noting for this clonotype: A read error may explain this, as a much larger clone is one base away. The genes are TRBV29-1 and TRBJ2-7, with 7 bases fitting TRBD2. From germline, CDR1 is SQVTM and CDR2 ANQGSEA. The CDR3 runs 14 residues. The chain's CDR3 is CSVIPLAGPYERYF. CDR3 in DNA: TGCAGCGTAATACCCTTAGCGGGTCCCTACGAGCGGTACTTC.

This clonotype was seen only a few times. The V call is TRBV3-1, the J call TRBJ2-3; 12 bases fit TRBD2. Trimming took 0 bases from V and 2 from J; bases not matched to a gene: 6. This CDR3 is built from 18 residues. Looked up from germline, CDR1 is LGHDT and CDR2 is YNNKEL (reference sequence). The CDR3, as DNA: TGTGCCAGCAGCCAAGATTTCAGGACTAGCGGGGTCACAGATACGCAGTATTTT. It encodes CASSQDFRTSGVTDTQYF.

This clonotype was seen at least ten times. The chain links TRBV28 to TRBJ2-1; the D gene is possibly TRBD2 (5 bases). The CDR3 is 11 amino acids. Trimming left V 7 bases short and J 8 bases short, with 9 bases between. Germline lookup yields CDR1 MDHEN and CDR2 SYDVKM. CDR3 protein: CASMRGHEQFF. Here the CDR3 DNA reads TGTGCCAGCATGCGAGGGCATGAGCAGTTCTTC.

This chain connects TRBV19 to TRBJ2-7, with D perhaps given as TRBD1 or TRBD2 (5 bases each). The germline CDR1 and CDR2 sequences are LNHDA and SQIVND (reference sequence). V was shortened by 0 bases and J by 5 bases, with 11 bases between the two germline ends. This CDR3 region has 14 residues. CDR3 sequence: CASSIDVGTHEQYF. As DNA, the CDR3 is TGTGCCAGTAGTATAGATGTAGGGACCCACGAGCAGTACTTC.

V and J are TRBV11-2 and TRBJ2-5, with D unclear. Trimming removed 3 bases at V and 3 bases at J, with 11 bases between. The CDR3 runs to 14 residues. CDR1 is SGHAT and CDR2 is FQNNGV in the germline V gene. CDR3 DNA sequence: TGTGCCAGCAGCTTTGTAGGGTTCGAAGAGACCCAGTACTTC. As protein: CASSFVGFEETQYF.

This clonotype was detected a few times. The chain couples TRBV5-6 to TRBJ2-3; D unresolved. Germline V gene data show CDR1 as SGHDT and CDR2 as YYEEEE. This CDR3 contains 16 residues. Trimming removed 4 bases from V and 2 bases from J, with 17 bases in between. The CDR3 here is CASSPAALSLTDTQYF. The CDR3 DNA sequence: TGTGCCAGCAGCCCTGCGGCCCTGAGCCTCACAGATACGCAGTATTTT.

This clonotype was detected ten times or more. The chain carries TRBV7-6 and TRBJ2-3; 9 bases match TRBD2. V gave up 5 bases and J gave up 5 bases; unmatched junction bases: 11. CDR1 and CDR2 (germline): SGHVS, FNYEAQ. CDR3 size: 16 residues. CDR3 residues: CASSPEASGVLDTQYF. The CDR3 nucleotides are TGTGCCAGCAGCCCCGAGGCTAGCGGGGTTCTAGATACGCAGTATTTT. Filled out from reference TRBV7-6 and TRBJ2-3, the complete variable domain reads GAGVSQSPRYKVTKRGQDVALRCDPISGHVSLYWYRQALGQGPEFLTYFNYEAQQDKSGLPNDRFSAERPEGSISTLTIQRTEQRDSAMYRCASSPEASGVLDTQYFGPGTRLTVL.